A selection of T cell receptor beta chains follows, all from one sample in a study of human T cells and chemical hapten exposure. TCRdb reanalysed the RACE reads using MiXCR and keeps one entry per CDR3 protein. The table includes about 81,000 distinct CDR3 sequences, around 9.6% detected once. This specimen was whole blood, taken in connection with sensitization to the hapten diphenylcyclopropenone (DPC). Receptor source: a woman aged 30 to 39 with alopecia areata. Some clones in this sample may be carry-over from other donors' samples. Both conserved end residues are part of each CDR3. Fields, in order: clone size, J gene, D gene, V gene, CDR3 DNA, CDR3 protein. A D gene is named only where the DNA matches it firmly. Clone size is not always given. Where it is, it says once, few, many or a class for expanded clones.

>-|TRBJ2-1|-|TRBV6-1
TGTGCCAGCCGACAAAGGAATGAGCAGTTCTTC
CASRQRNEQFF
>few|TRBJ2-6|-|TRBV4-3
TGCGCCAGCAGCCAAGACAGTCTTTCTGGGGCCAACGTCCTGACTTTC
CASSQDSLSGANVLTF
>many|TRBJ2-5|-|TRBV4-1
TGCGCCAGCAGCCAAGATTGGAGGGGGGGAGAGACCCAGTACTTC
CASSQDWRGGETQYF
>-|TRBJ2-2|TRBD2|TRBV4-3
TGCGCCAGCAGCCAAAGGGGACTACCGAACACCGGGGAGCTGTTTTTT
CASSQRGLPNTGELFF
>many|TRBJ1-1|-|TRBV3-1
TGTGCCAGCAGCCAGCAAGGGGGTGGTGAAGCTTTCTTT
CASSQQGGGEAFF
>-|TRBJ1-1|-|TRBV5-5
TGTGCCAGCAGCTTTGTTGCTGAAGCTTTCTTT
CASSFVAEAFF
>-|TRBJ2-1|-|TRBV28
TGTGCCAGCAGTTTAACGTCGGCGAATGAGCAGTTCTTC
CASSLTSANEQFF
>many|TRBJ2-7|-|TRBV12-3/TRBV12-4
TGTGCCAGCAGTTTAGGACCGGCGGGCGAGCAGTACTTC
CASSLGPAGEQYF
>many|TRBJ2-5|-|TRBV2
TGTGCCAGCAGTGAAGAGGGCGGGACCCAGTACTTC
CASSEEGGTQYF
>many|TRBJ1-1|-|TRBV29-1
TGCAGCGTTCGTTGGCTGAACACTGAAGCTTTCTTT
CSVRWLNTEAFF
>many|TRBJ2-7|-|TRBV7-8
TGTGCCAGCAGCTTGAGTGGGTCCTACGAGCAGTACTTC
CASSLSGSYEQYF
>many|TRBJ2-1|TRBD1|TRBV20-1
TGCAGTGCTCCCCGACAGGGCTCCTACAATGAGCAGTTCTTC
CSAPRQGSYNEQFF
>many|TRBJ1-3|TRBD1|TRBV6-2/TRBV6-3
TGTGCCAGCAGGAGACAGGGAGCTGGAAACACCATATATTTT
CASRRQGAGNTIYF
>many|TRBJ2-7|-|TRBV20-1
TGCAGTGCACTAGACCAGACCTACGAGCAGTACTTC
CSALDQTYEQYF